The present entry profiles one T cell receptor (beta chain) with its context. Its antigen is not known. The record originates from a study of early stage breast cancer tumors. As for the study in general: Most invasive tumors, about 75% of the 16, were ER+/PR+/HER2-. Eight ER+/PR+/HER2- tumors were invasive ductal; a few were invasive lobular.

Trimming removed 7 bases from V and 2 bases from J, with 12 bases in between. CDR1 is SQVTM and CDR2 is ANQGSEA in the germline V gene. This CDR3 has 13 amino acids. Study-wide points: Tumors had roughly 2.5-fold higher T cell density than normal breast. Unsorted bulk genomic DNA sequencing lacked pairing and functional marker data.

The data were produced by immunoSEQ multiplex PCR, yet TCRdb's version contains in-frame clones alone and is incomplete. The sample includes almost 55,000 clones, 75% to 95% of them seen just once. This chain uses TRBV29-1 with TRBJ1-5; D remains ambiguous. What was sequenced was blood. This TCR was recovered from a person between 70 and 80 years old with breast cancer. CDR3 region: CSAGAGGNQPQHF. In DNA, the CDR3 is TGCAGCGCCGGCGCCGGAGGCAATCAGCCCCAGCATTTT. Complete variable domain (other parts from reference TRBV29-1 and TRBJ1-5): SAVISQKPSRDICQRGTSLTIQCQVDSQVTMMFWYRQQPGQSLTLIATANQGSEATYESGFVIDKFPISRPNLTFSTLTVSNMSPEDSSIYLCSAGAGGNQPQHFGDGTRLSIL.